This T cell receptor (beta chain) appears in the sequencing data of a study of TIL therapy for anti-PD-1-resistant metastatic lung cancer. Time point given: pre-treatment sample, taken before nivolumab and TIL therapy. This was the immunoSEQ v3 assay. Some clones are missing from TCRdb's copy, which holds only in-frame ones; the method was immunoSEQ multiplex PCR. Of about 47,000 clones listed, approximately 86% were seen once; the top ten hold more than 4.5%. The germline CDR1 and CDR2 sequences are LNHNV and YYDKDF (reference sequence). J lost 2 bases, V lost 3 bases, and 0 bases had no gene match. The CDR3 is 13 residues long.

This chain uses TRBV15 with TRBJ2-5; 7 bases agree with TRBD1. The receptor was derived from a person between 25 and 80 years old with non-small cell lung cancer. Sequences were derived from blood, sampled at baseline. The CDR3 reads CATSRGQQETQYF. CDR3 coding DNA: TGTGCCACCAGCAGGGGACAGCAAGAGACCCAGTACTTC.